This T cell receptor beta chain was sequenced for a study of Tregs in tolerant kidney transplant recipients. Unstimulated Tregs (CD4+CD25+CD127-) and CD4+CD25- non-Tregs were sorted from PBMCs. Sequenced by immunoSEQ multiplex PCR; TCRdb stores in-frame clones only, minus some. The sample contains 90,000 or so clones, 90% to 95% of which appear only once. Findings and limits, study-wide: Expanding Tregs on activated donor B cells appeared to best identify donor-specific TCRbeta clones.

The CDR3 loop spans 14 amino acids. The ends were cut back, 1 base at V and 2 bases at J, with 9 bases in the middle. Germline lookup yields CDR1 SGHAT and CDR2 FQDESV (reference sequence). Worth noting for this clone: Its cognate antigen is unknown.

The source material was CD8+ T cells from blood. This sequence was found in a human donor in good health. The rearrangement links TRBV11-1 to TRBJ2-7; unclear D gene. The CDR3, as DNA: TGTGCCAGCAGCTTAGTGCACAGAGCCTACGAGCAGTACTTC. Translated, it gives CASSLVHRAYEQYF.